One and the same sample provided the 30 T cell receptor beta chains below, sequenced in a study of cytomegalovirus exposure and HLA in healthy donors. The PCR used 60 Vbeta and 13 Jbeta primers. Clones were read by immunoSEQ multiplex PCR, and TCRdb kept only the in-frame ones, dropping some. The sample contains around 150,000 clones, roughly 85% of which appear only once. The sample comprised PBMCs. These receptors came from a male donor in good health and CMV-seronegative.

The chain couples TRBV9 to TRBJ2-1; 7 nucleotides line up with TRBD1. The V gene end was trimmed by 3 bases and the J gene end by 6 bases; junction bases not matched to a gene: 0. CDR3 length equals 12 residues. Germline values: CDR1 SGDLS, CDR2 YYNGEE. CDR3 loop: CASSAGGNEQFF. For the CDR3, the DNA is TGTGCCAGCAGCGCAGGGGGCAATGAGCAGTTCTTC.

CDR3 in DNA: TGTGCCAGCAGTTCAGGGACGAACACCGGGGAGCTGTTTTTT. This translates into CASSSGTNTGELFF. The chain employs TRBV28 and TRBJ2-2, with a weak D call TRBD1 (5 bases). V shed 4 bases and J shed 0 bases, with 6 bases lying between them. Per the germline V gene, CDR1 is MDHEN and CDR2 is SYDVKM. There are 14 residues in the CDR3.

This rearrangement joins TRBV5-4 to TRBJ2-7; D ambiguous. Per the germline V gene, CDR1 is SGHNT and CDR2 is YYREEE (reference sequence). The CDR3 loop spans 15 amino acids. V was clipped by 4 bases and J by 4 bases, with 18 bases between them. In DNA, the CDR3 is TGTGCCAGCAGCGGAGAGGATGAAAGATTTTACGAGCAGTACTTC. Residues: CASSGEDERFYEQYF.

The V gene is TRBV6-1, the J gene TRBJ2-7; a weak D match, TRBD2 (5 bases). Germline V gene data show CDR1 as MNHNS and CDR2 as SASEGT. CDR3 length equals 13 residues. The V end lost 3 bases, the J end lost 3 bases, and 9 bases lay between the germline ends. The CDR3 DNA reads as TGTGCCAGCAGTGACTCGGAGGTCTACGAGCAGTACTTC. Translating it yields CASSDSEVYEQYF.

Notes on this clone: Mismatch with germline at one junction end may stem from a read error. The chain combines TRBV7-9 with TRBJ1-5, with D possibly being TRBD1 (6 bases). Germline CDR1 SEHNR, CDR2 FQNEAQ (reference sequence). This CDR3 has 14 residues. The CDR3 DNA is TGTTCCAGCAGCTTACAGGGCGGCAATCAGCCCCAGCATTTT. Its protein is CSSSLQGGNQPQHF. The full variable domain, completed using reference TRBV7-9 and TRBJ1-5, is DTGVSQNPRHKITKRGQNVTFRCDPISEHNRLYWYRQTLGQGPEFLTYFQNEAQLEKSRLLSDRFSAERPKGSFSTLEIQRTEQGDSAMYLCSSSLQGGNQPQHFGDGTRLSIL.

This clone showed up just once. The V call is TRBV28, the J call TRBJ1-1, with 10 positions matching TRBD1. Trimming removed 4 bases from V and 1 base from J; junction bases left unmatched: 6. The germline V gene encodes CDR1 MDHEN and CDR2 SYDVKM. The CDR3 extends over 16 amino acids. CDR3 in amino acids: CASSWDRGAGNTEAFF. The CDR3 DNA reads as TGTGCCAGCAGTTGGGACAGGGGAGCTGGGAACACTGAAGCTTTCTTT.

This chain uses TRBV2 with TRBJ1-5; possible D gene TRBD1, 5 bases. This CDR3 is 14 amino acids long. Germline V lookup: CDR1 SNHLY, CDR2 FYNNEI. V shed 5 bases and J shed 4 bases, with 12 bases lying between them. The CDR3 DNA is TGTGCCAGCAGTCCGGACACGGCGAATCAGCCCCAGCATTTT. It yields the protein CASSPDTANQPQHF.

The genes are TRBV9 and TRBJ1-1; D is possibly TRBD1 (6 bases). V was shortened by 4 bases and J by 3 bases, with 16 bases between the two germline ends. This CDR3 has 15 residues. The germline V gene has CDR1 SGDLS and CDR2 YYNGEE. The DNA of the CDR3 is TGTGCCAGCAGCTCAAGAGGGACACAGGACACTGAAGCTTTCTTT. Residues: CASSSRGTQDTEAFF.

The V gene is TRBV5-6, the J gene TRBJ1-2; D may be TRBD1 (5 bases). Germline V CDR1 and CDR2: SGHDT, YYEEEE. The germline V and J ends were trimmed by 3 bases and 3 bases, with 6 bases remaining between them. The CDR3 runs 12 residues. The chain's CDR3 is CASSSGDYGYTF. The DNA for the CDR3 is TGTGCCAGCAGCTCGGGGGACTATGGCTACACCTTC.

The gene calls are TRBV9 and TRBJ1-2; 8 bases agree with TRBD1. The V segment lost 4 bases and the J segment 2 bases; nucleotides outside the gene matches: 7. The length of the CDR3 is 15 residues. Germline CDR1 is SGDLS and CDR2 is YYNGEE. As DNA, the CDR3 is TGTGCCAGCAGCTTCCTAGGACAGGGAAACTATGGCTACACCTTC. Residues: CASSFLGQGNYGYTF.

The chain couples TRBV6-1 to TRBJ1-3; 10 bases line up with TRBD1. Germline CDR1 is MNHNS and CDR2 is SASEGT. This CDR3 has 15 amino acids. The ends lost 2 bases at V and 3 bases at J; junction bases unmatched: 1. The CDR3 DNA reads as TGTGCCAGCAGTGAACGGACAGGGGGTGGAAACACCATATATTTT. It encodes CASSERTGGGNTIYF.

This clone was counted only a few times. The V gene is TRBV7-8, the J gene TRBJ2-1; D call uncertain. The CDR3 is made up of 12 amino acids. Germline V CDR1 and CDR2: SGHVS, FQNEAQ. V was shortened by 0 bases and J by 5 bases, with 2 bases between the two germline ends. CDR3 DNA sequence: TGTGCCAGCAGCTTAGCTAACAATGAGCAGTTCTTC. As protein: CASSLANNEQFF.

This clone has only a few counts. The same CDR3 can be traced to other DNA sequences in this sample. The rearrangement joins TRBV7-9 to TRBJ1-2; 7 nucleotides match TRBD1. Looked up from germline, CDR1 is SEHNR and CDR2 is FQNEAQ (reference sequence). V was pared by 3 bases and J by 5 bases, with 3 bases of the junction left unmatched. CDR3 length equals 13 residues. In nucleotides, the CDR3 is TGTGCCAGCAGCTTCGGGACAGCATATGGCTACACCTTC. This translates into CASSFGTAYGYTF. Filled out from reference TRBV7-9 and TRBJ1-2, the complete variable domain reads DTGVSQNPRHKITKRGQNVTFRCDPISEHNRLYWYRQTLGQGPEFLTYFQNEAQLEKSRLLSDRFSAERPKGSFSTLEIQRTEQGDSAMYLCASSFGTAYGYTFGSGTRLTVV.

The CDR3 loop reads CASSQPGLADETQYF. The CDR3 nucleotides are TGTGCCAGCAGCCAACCGGGACTAGCGGATGAGACCCAGTACTTC. The chain uses TRBV11-2 and TRBJ2-5; 11 bases are shared with TRBD2. The CDR3 consists of 15 residues. Trimming at V came to 5 bases and at J to 5 bases, leaving 7 bases not matched to a gene. Germline V gene data show CDR1 as SGHAT and CDR2 as FQNNGV. Together with reference TRBV11-2 and TRBJ2-5, the CDR3 gives the full variable domain: EAGVAQSPRYKIIEKRQSVAFWCNPISGHATLYWYQQILGQGPKLLIQFQNNGVVDDSQLPKDRFSAERLKGVDSTLKIQPAKLEDSAVYLCASSQPGLADETQYFGPGTRLLVL.

The chain links TRBV12-1 to TRBJ1-4; TRBD1, the table's D call, was not compared with the DNA. TRBV12-1 is tagged as a pseudogene. This CDR3 has 16 amino acids. The CDR3 nucleotides are TGTGCCAGCAGCTCGCCCAACAGGATCAGGCGTGAAAAACTGTTTTTT. Its protein product is CASSSPNRIRREKLFF.

The gene calls are TRBV11-2 and TRBJ2-7; 14 bases agree with TRBD2. The germline CDR1 and CDR2 sequences are SGHAT and FQNNGV. This CDR3 contains 16 residues. Unmatched junction bases numbered 7, after V lost 5 bases and J lost 4 bases. CDR3 protein: CASSRAGTSGSYEQYF. Here the CDR3 DNA reads TGTGCCAGCAGCAGGGCCGGGACTAGCGGGAGTTACGAGCAGTACTTC.

The gene calls are TRBV6-5 and TRBJ2-1; 8 nucleotides agree with TRBD1. CDR1 MNHEY and CDR2 SVGAGI come from the germline V gene. The CDR3 extends over 13 amino acids. With V trimmed by 3 bases and J by 10 bases, 5 bases remained unmatched. DNA for the CDR3: TGTGCCAGCAGTTATTTGCAGGGGGCGGAGCAGTTCTTC. This gives the protein CASSYLQGAEQFF.

A few counts support this clone. V usage is TRBV7-9 and J usage is TRBJ1-2; D uncertain. Trimming stripped 5 bases from V and 0 bases from J, with 13 bases between. In germline, CDR1 is SEHNR, CDR2 FQNEAQ (reference sequence). The CDR3 has 15 amino acids. In nucleotides, the CDR3 is TGTGCCAGCAGCCAGGAACGGGGAACTAACTATGGCTACACCTTC. It yields the protein CASSQERGTNYGYTF. The whole variable domain, remainder taken from reference TRBV7-9 and TRBJ1-2, is DTGVSQNPRHKITKRGQNVTFRCDPISEHNRLYWYRQTLGQGPEFLTYFQNEAQLEKSRLLSDRFSAERPKGSFSTLEIQRTEQGDSAMYLCASSQERGTNYGYTFGSGTRLTVV.

J is TRBJ2-3 and V is TRBV25-1; 9 bases map to TRBD2. There are 15 residues in the CDR3. The V gene end was trimmed by 3 bases and the J gene end by 6 bases; junction bases not matched to a gene: 7. In germline, CDR1 is MGHDK, CDR2 SYGVNS. The chain's CDR3 is CASSDASGMLDTQYF. DNA for the CDR3: TGTGCCAGCAGTGACGCTAGCGGGATGTTGGATACGCAGTATTTT.

This clone has a handful of counts. Other DNA sequences in the same sample also yield this CDR3. This chain links TRBV7-2 with TRBJ1-5, with TRBD1 as a possible D gene (5 bases). Germline values: CDR1 SGHTA, CDR2 FQGNSA. Trimming shortened V by 1 base and J by 1 base, and 8 bases separated the two germline ends. The CDR3 has 15 amino acids. CDR3 nucleotides: TGTGCCAGCAGCTTAGTCCCAGGGAGCAATCAGCCCCAGCATTTT. Protein sequence: CASSLVPGSNQPQHF.

The count of this clone is one. V is TRBV4-1 and J is TRBJ1-4, with a tentative D call TRBD1 (6 bases). Trimming removed 4 bases at V and 7 bases at J, with 13 bases between. This CDR3 has 14 amino acids. The germline V gene encodes CDR1 MGHRA and CDR2 YSYEKL. DNA of the CDR3: TGCGCCAGCAGCCGCCAGGGACACTTTGAAAAACTGTTTTTT. As protein: CASSRQGHFEKLFF.

This chain uses TRBV29-1 with TRBJ2-7, with 13 bases lining up with TRBD2. V dropped 2 bases and J dropped 4; count of bases not matched to a gene: 14. This CDR3 is built from 18 residues. CDR1 SQVTM and CDR2 ANQGSEA come from the germline V gene. CDR3 in DNA: TGCAGCGTTGAATCACTAGCGGGGGGGCCGGGGAAAGGGTACGAGCAGTACTTC. This sequence encodes CSVESLAGGPGKGYEQYF.

The CDR3 DNA is TGTGCCAGCAGCTTAGGAAGCTCTAGCACAGATACGCAGTATTTT. Encoded protein: CASSLGSSSTDTQYF. The chain joins TRBV7-9 to TRBJ2-3; D is undetermined. This CDR3 comprises 15 residues. V was shortened by 1 base and J by 0 bases, with 8 bases between the two germline ends. Germline CDR1 is SEHNR and CDR2 is FQNEAQ (reference sequence).

The sample holds one count of this clone. The rearrangement links TRBV5-1 to TRBJ1-3; D is uncertain. The CDR3 is made up of 15 amino acids. Between the trimmed V and J ends, which lost 0 bases and 0 bases, there was a span of 7 bases. Per germline, CDR1 SGHRS and CDR2 YFSETQ. CDR3 coding DNA: TGCGCCAGCAGCTTGGCAGGTTTCTCTGGAAACACCATATATTTT. Translation gives CASSLAGFSGNTIYF.

The chain has TRBV9 and TRBJ2-2; possibly TRBD2 for D (6 bases). CDR1 and CDR2 (germline): SGDLS, YYNGEE. The CDR3 spans 15 residues. Trimming cost V 10 bases and J 6 bases, with 22 bases left between them. In DNA form, the CDR3 reads TGTGCCTCGGCGGTGGGGGGATGGAGTCCCGGGGAGCTGTTTTTT. Protein product: CASAVGGWSPGELFF.

V usage is TRBV4-2 and J usage is TRBJ1-6; the match to TRBD1 covers 11 bases. The germline V gene has CDR1 LGHNA and CDR2 YNFKEQ. After removal of 3 bases from V and 7 bases from J, the junction contained 14 bases not matched to a gene. The CDR3 is made up of 19 amino acids. CDR3 in amino acids: CASSHAGTGGGLLNSPLHF. As DNA, the CDR3 is TGTGCCAGCAGCCACGCCGGGACAGGGGGAGGGTTGTTGAATTCACCCCTCCACTTT.

The gene calls are TRBV2 and TRBJ2-7; TRBD1 agrees at 8 bases. Unmatched junction bases numbered 10, after V lost 6 bases and J lost 3 bases. Germline V lookup: CDR1 SNHLY, CDR2 FYNNEI. This CDR3 has 15 amino acids. DNA of the CDR3: TGTGCCAGCAGCCTAAGGGTACAGGGGGGCTACGAGCAGTACTTC. Its translation is CASSLRVQGGYEQYF.

This chain links TRBV9 with TRBJ2-6, with a weak D call TRBD1 (6 bases). Per germline, CDR1 SGDLS and CDR2 YYNGEE. The V and J ends lost 1 base and 2 bases respectively, with 16 bases between them. The CDR3 consists of 18 residues. Here the CDR3 DNA reads TGTGCCAGCAGCGTACTTGGCAACTCAGGGGCTGGGGCCAACGTCCTGACTTTC. It translates to CASSVLGNSGAGANVLTF.

This clone came up once. For the CDR3, the DNA is TGTGCCAGCAGCTCTAGCGGAGACTCCTACAATGAGCAGTTCTTC. Its translation: CASSSSGDSYNEQFF. V is TRBV7-6 and J is TRBJ2-1; 7 bases line up with TRBD2. The CDR3 length is 15 residues. Trimming took 4 bases from V and 0 from J; bases not matched to a gene: 3. Germline CDR1 reads SGHVS; CDR2 reads FNYEAQ.

V is TRBV27 and J is TRBJ2-1, with 10 bases lining up with TRBD2. The CDR3 consists of 19 residues. The germline V gene has CDR1 MNHEY and CDR2 SMNVEV (reference sequence). Losses at the gene ends were 3 bases for V and 2 bases for J; bases not matched to a gene: 13. DNA for the CDR3: TGTGCCAGCAGTTTGGGGACTAGCGACCGTCCCCAGACCTACAATGAGCAGTTCTTC. This codes for CASSLGTSDRPQTYNEQFF.